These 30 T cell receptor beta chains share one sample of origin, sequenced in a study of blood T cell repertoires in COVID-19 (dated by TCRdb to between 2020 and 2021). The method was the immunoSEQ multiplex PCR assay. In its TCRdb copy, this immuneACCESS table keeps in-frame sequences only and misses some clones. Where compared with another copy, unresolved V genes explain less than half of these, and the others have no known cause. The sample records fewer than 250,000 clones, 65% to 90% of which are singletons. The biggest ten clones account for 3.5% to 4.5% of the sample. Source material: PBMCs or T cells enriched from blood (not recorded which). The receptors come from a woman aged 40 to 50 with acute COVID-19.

CDR3 loop: CASSTDRGYNEQFF. CDR3 bases: TGTGCCAGCAGCACGGACAGGGGCTACAATGAGCAGTTCTTC. V gene TRBV5-4 combines with J gene TRBJ2-1; TRBD1 matches at 9 bases. This CDR3 region has 14 residues. The V segment lost 4 bases and the J segment 3 bases; nucleotides outside the gene matches: 2. Germline V CDR1 and CDR2: SGHNT, YYREEE (reference sequence).

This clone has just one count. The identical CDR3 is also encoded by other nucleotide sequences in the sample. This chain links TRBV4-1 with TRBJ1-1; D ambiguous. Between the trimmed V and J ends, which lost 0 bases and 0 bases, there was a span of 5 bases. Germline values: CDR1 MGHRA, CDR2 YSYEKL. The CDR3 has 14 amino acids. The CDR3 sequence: CASSQEAMNTEAFF. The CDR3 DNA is TGCGCCAGCAGCCAAGAAGCCATGAACACTGAAGCTTTCTTT.

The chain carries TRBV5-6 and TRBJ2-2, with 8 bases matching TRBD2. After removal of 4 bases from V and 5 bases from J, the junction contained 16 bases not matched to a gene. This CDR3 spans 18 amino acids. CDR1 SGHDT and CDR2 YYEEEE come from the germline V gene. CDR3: CASSPLLSGSPRTGELFF. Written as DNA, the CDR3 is TGTGCCAGCAGCCCCCTACTAAGCGGGAGCCCCAGGACCGGGGAGCTGTTTTTT.

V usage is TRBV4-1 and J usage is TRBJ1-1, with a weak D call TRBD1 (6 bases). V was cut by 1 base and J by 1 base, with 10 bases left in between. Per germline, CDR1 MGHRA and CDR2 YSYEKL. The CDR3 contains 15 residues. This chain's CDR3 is CASSQGLQGNTEAFF. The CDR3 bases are TGCGCCAGCAGCCAAGGATTACAGGGGAACACTGAAGCTTTCTTT.

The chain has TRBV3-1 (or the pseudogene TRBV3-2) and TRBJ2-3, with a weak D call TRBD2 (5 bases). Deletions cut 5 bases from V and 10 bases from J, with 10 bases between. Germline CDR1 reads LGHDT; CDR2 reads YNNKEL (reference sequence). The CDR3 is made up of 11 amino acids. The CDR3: CASSTGNSQYF. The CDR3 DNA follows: TGTGCCAGCAGCACCGGGAATTCGCAGTATTTT.

CDR3 residues: CASSPSSSGLAKNIQYF. Written as DNA, the CDR3 is TGTGCCAGCAGCCCGTCCTCTAGCGGGCTAGCCAAAAACATTCAGTACTTC. The rearrangement uses TRBV3-1 (or the pseudogene TRBV3-2) and TRBJ2-4, with 8 bases identical to TRBD2. CDR3 length: 17 amino acids. Germline V gene lookup returns CDR1 LGHDT and CDR2 YNNKEL (reference sequence). J lost 0 bases, V lost 4 bases, and 8 bases had no gene match.

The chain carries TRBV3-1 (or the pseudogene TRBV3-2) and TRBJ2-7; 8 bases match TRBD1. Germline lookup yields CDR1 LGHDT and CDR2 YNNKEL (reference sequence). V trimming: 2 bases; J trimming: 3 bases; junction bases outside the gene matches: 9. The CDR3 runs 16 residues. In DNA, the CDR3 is TGTGCCAGCAGCCAATTCGGCGGGACAGGAGTCTACGAGCAGTACTTC. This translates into CASSQFGGTGVYEQYF.

The CDR3 spells CASRQDRGSYEQYF. The CDR3 DNA reads as TGTGCCAGTAGGCAGGACAGGGGGTCCTACGAGCAGTACTTC. The chain is built from TRBV19 and TRBJ2-7; 10 nucleotides line up with TRBD1. After removal of 6 bases from V and 1 base from J, the junction contained 3 bases not matched to a gene. This CDR3 contains 14 residues. Per germline, CDR1 LNHDA and CDR2 SQIVND (reference sequence).

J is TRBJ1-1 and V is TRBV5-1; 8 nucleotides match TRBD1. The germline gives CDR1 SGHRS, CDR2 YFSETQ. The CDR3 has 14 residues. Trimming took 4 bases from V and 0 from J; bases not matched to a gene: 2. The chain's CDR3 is CASSPGQVNTEAFF. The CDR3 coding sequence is TGCGCCAGCAGCCCGGGACAGGTGAACACTGAAGCTTTCTTT.

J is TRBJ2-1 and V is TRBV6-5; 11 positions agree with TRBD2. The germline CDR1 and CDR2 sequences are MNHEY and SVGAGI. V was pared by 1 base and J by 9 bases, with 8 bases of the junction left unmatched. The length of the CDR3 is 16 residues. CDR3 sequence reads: CASSYYGTSGLGEQFF. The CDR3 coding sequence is TGTGCCAGCAGTTACTACGGGACTAGCGGTTTGGGTGAGCAGTTCTTC.

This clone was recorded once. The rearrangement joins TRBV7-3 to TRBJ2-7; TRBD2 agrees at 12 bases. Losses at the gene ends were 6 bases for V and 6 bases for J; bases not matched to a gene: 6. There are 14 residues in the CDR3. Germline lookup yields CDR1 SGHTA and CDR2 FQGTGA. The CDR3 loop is CASSRLAGEGEQYF. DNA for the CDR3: TGTGCCAGCAGTCGACTAGCGGGAGAGGGCGAGCAGTACTTC. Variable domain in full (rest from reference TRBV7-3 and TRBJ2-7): GAGVSQTPSNKVTEKGKYVELRCDPISGHTALYWYRQSLGQGPEFLIYFQGTGAADDSGLPNDRFFAVRPEGSVSTLKIQRTERGDSAVYLCASSRLAGEGEQYFGPGTRLTVT.

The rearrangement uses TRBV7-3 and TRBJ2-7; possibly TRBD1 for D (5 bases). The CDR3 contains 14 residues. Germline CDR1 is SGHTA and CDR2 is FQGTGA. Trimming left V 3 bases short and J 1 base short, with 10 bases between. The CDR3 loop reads CASSLGPLSYEQYF. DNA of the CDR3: TGTGCCAGCAGCTTGGGGCCTCTTTCCTACGAGCAGTACTTC.

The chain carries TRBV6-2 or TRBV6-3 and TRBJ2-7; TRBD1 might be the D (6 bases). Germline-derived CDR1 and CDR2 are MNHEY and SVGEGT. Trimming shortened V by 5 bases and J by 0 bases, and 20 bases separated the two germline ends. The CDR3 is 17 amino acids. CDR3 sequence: CASSPGTSGAVSYEQYF. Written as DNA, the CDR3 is TGTGCCAGCAGTCCCGGGACGTCAGGGGCGGTCTCCTACGAGCAGTACTTC.

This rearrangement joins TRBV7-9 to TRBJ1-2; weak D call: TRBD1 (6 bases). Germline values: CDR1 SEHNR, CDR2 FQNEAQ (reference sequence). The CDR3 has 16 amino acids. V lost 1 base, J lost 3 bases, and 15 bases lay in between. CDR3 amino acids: CASSLGGRGVDYGYTF. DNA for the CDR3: TGTGCCAGCAGCTTAGGAGGCAGGGGCGTCGACTATGGCTACACCTTC. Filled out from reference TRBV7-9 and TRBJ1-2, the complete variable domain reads DTGVSQNPRHKITKRGQNVTFRCDPISEHNRLYWYRQTLGQGPEFLTYFQNEAQLEKSRLLSDRFSAERPKGSFSTLEIQRTEQGDSAMYLCASSLGGRGVDYGYTFGSGTRLTVV.

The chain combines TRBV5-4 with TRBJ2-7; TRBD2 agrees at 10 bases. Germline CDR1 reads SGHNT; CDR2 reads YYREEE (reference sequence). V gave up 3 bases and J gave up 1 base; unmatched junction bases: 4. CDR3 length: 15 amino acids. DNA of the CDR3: TGTGCCAGCAGCTGGGGGACTAGCGCTTCCTACGAGCAGTACTTC. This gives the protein CASSWGTSASYEQYF.

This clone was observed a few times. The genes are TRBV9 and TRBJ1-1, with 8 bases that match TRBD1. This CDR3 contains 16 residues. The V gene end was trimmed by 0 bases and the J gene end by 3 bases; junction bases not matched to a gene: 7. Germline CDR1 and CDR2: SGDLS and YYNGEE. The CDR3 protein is CASSVGTGQGDTEAFF. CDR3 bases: TGTGCCAGCAGCGTAGGAACCGGACAGGGTGACACTGAAGCTTTCTTT. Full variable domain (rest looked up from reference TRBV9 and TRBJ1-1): DSGVTQTPKHLITATGQRVTLRCSPRSGDLSVYWYQQSLDQGLQFLIQYYNGEERAKGNILERFSAQQFPDLHSELNLSSLELGDSALYFCASSVGTGQGDTEAFFGQGTRLTVV.

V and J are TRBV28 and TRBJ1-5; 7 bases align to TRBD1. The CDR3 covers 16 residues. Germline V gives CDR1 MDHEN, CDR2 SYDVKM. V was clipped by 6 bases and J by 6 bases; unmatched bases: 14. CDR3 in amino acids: CASRDPTGDRTQPQHF. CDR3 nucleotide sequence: TGTGCCAGCAGGGACCCAACAGGGGATAGGACTCAGCCCCAGCATTTT.

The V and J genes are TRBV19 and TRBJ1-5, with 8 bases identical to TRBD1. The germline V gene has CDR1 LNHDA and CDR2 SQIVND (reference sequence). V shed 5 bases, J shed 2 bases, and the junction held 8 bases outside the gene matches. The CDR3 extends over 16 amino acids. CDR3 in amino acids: CASSLVSGQGNQPQHF. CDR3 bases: TGTGCCAGTAGTCTTGTTTCGGGACAGGGCAATCAGCCCCAGCATTTT.

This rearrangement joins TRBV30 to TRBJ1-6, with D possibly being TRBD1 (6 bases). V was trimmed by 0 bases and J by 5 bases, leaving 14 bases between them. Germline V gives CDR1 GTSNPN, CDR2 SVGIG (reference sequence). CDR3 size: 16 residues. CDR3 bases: TGTGCCTGGAGTGTACTTGGGCCAGGGGATAATTCACCCCTCCACTTT. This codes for CAWSVLGPGDNSPLHF.

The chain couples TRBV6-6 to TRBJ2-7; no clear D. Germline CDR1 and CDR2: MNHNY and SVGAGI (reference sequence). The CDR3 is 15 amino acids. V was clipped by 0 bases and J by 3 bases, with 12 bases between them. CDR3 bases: TGTGCCAGCAGTTACTCCTTGGCAGGCCACTACGAGCAGTACTTC. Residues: CASSYSLAGHYEQYF.

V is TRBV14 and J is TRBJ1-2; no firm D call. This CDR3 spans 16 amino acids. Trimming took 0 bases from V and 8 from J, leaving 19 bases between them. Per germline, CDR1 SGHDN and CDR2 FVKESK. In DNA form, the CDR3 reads TGTGCCAGCAGCCAAGAAATCCCAGGCATAACTAGGGGCTACACCTTC. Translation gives CASSQEIPGITRGYTF.

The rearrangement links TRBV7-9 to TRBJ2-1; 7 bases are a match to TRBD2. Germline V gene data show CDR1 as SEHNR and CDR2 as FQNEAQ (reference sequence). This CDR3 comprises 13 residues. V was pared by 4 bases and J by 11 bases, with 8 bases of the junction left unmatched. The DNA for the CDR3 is TGTGCCAGCAGCTCAACCTTACTAGCGAAGCAGTTCTTC. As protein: CASSSTLLAKQFF.

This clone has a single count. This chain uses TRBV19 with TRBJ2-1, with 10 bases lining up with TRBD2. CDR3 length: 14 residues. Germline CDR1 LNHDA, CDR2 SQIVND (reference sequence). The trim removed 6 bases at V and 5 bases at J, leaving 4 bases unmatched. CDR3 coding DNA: TGTGCCAGTAGAACAACTAGCGGGAACAATGAGCAGTTCTTC. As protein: CASRTTSGNNEQFF.

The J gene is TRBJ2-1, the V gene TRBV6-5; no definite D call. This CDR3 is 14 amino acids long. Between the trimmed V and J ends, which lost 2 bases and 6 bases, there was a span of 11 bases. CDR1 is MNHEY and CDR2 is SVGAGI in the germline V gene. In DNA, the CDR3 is TGTGCCAGCAGTTACAAGTTTGCCGGCAATGAGCAGTTCTTC. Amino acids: CASSYKFAGNEQFF.

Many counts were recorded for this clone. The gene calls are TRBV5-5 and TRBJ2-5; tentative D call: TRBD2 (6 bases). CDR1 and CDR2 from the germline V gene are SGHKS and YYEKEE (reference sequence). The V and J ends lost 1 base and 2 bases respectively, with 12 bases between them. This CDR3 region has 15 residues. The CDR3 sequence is CASSLRGTRQETQYF. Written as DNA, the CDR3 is TGTGCCAGCAGCTTGCGCGGGACGAGACAAGAGACCCAGTACTTC.

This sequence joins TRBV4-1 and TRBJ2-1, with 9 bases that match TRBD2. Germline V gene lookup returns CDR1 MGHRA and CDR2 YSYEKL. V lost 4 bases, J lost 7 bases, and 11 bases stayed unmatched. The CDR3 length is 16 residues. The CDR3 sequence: CASSPSTGLAQNEQFF. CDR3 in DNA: TGCGCCAGCAGCCCCAGCACCGGACTAGCGCAGAATGAGCAGTTCTTC.

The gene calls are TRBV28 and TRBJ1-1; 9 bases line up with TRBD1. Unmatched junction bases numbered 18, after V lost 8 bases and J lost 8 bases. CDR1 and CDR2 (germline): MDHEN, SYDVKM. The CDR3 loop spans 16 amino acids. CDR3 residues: CASYDDYRDRDGEAFF. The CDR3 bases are TGTGCCAGCTACGATGATTATCGGGACAGGGATGGGGAAGCTTTCTTT.

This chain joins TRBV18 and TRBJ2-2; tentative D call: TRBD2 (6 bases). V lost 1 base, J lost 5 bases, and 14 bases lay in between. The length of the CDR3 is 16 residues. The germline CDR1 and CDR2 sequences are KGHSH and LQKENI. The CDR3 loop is CASSPQETRGTGELFF. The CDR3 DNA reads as TGTGCCAGCTCACCACAGGAGACCCGGGGGACCGGGGAGCTGTTTTTT.

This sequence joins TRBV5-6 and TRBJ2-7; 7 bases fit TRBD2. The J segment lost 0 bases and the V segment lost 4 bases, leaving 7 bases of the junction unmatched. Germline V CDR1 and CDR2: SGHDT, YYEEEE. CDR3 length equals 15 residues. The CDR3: CASSRWTRSSYEQYF. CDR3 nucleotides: TGTGCCAGCAGCCGTTGGACTAGGAGCTCCTACGAGCAGTACTTC.

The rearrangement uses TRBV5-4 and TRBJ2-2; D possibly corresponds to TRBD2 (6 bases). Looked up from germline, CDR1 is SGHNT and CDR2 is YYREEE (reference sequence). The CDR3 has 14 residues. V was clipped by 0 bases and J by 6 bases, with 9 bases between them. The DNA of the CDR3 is TGTGCCAGCAGCTTGGGGGGGGTAGCCGGGGAGCTGTTTTTT. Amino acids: CASSLGGVAGELFF.